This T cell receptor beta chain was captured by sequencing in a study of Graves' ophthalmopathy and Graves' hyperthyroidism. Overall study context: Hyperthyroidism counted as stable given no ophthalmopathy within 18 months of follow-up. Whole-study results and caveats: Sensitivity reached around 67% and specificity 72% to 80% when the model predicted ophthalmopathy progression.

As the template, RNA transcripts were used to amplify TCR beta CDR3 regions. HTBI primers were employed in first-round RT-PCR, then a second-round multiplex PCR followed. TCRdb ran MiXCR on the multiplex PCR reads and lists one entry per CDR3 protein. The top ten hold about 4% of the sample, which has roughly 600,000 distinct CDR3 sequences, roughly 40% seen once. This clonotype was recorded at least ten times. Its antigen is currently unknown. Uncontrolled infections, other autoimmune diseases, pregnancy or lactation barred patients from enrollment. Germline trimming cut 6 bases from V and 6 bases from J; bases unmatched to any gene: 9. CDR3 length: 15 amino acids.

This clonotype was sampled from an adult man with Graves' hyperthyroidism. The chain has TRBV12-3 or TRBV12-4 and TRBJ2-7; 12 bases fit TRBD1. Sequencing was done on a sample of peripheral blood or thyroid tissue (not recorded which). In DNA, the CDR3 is TGTGCCAGCAGGTCCGGGACAGGGGGCTGGCGCGAGCAGTACTTC. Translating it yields CASRSGTGGWREQYF.